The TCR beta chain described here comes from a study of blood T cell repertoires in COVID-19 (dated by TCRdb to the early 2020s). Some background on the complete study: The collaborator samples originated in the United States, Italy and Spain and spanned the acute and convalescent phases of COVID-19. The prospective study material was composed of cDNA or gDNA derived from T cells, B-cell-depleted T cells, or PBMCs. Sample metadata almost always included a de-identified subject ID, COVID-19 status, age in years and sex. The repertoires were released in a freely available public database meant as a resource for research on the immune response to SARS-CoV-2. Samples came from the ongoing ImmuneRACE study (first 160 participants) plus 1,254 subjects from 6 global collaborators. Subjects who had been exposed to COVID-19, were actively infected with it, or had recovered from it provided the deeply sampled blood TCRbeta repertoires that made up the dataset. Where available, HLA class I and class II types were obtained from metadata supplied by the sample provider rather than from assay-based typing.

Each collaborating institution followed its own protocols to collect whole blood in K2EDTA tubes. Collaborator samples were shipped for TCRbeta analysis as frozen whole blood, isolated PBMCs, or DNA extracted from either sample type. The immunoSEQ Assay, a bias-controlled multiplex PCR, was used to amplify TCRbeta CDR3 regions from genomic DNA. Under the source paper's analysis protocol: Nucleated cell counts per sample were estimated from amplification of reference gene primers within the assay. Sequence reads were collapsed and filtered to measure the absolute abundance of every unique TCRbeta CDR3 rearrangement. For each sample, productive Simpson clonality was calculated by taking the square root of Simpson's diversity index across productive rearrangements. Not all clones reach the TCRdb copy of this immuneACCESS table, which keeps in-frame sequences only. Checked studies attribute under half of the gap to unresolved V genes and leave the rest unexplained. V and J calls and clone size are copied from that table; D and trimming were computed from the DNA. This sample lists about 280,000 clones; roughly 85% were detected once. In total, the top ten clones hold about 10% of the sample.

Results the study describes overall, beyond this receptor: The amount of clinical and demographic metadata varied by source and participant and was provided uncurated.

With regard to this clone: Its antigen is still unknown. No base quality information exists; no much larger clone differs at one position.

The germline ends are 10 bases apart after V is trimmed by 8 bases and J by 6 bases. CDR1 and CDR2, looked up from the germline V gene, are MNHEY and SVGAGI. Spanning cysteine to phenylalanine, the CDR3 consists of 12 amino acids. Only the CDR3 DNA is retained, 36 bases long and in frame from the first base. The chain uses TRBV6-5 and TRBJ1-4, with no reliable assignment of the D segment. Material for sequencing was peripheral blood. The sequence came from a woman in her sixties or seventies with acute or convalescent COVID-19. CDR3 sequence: CASARGYEKLFF. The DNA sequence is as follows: TGTGCCAGCGCCCGGGGATATGAAAAACTGTTTTTT.